Reported below is one T cell receptor beta chain. The PCR template was genomic DNA. Multiplex PCR with 30 forward and 13 reverse primers amplified the TCR beta CDR3. TCRdb fed the multiplex PCR reads into MiXCR, producing one record per CDR3 protein. The top ten clones hold approximately 15% of a sample with about 250,000 distinct CDR3 sequences, roughly 44% of them seen once. This sample was included in a study of type 1 and type 2 diabetes patients. Whole-study context: Magnetic bead positive selection isolated CD4+ or CD8+ T cells from PBMCs.

The CDR3 covers 13 residues. Germline lookup yields CDR1 LNHDA and CDR2 SQIVND (reference sequence). V lost 6 bases, J lost 3 bases, and 3 bases stayed unmatched. The origin of this receptor is a man between 18 and 29 years old with type 2 diabetes. Sequencing used peripheral blood mononuclear cells (PBMCs). This chain links TRBV19 with TRBJ2-3; 7 bases map to TRBD1. CDR3 DNA: TGTGCCAGTAGGGACAGGAGGACAGATACGCAGTATTTT. As protein: CASRDRRTDTQYF.